The T cell receptor (beta chain) under discussion was sequenced for a study of CD8 T cells in ankylosing spondylitis. Study results and caveats: There was a TCR beta motif, made of several highly homologous variants, that appeared characteristic of ankylosing spondylitis blood.

Libraries for TCR beta were made by quantitative 5'-RACE with molecular barcodes. From the 5' RACE reads, TCRdb called clonotypes with MiXCR, one entry per CDR3 protein. The data hold some 700,000 distinct CDR3 sequences, with 19% observed a single time. This clonotype has just a few counts. Its specificity is unknown. The V segment lost 5 bases and the J segment 0 bases; nucleotides outside the gene matches: 12. Germline values: CDR1 DFQATT, CDR2 SNEGSKA (reference sequence). This CDR3 contains 16 residues. The chain joins TRBV20-1 to TRBJ2-5, with 7 bases fitting TRBD2. This sequence originates from a male donor with ankylosing spondylitis. The sequencing sample was made of blood, either unsorted or a sorted T cell fraction (not recorded which). DNA for the CDR3: TGCAGTGCTGTTCTGGCGGGAGTATCGTACCAAGAGACCCAGTACTTC. Translation gives CSAVLAGVSYQETQYF.